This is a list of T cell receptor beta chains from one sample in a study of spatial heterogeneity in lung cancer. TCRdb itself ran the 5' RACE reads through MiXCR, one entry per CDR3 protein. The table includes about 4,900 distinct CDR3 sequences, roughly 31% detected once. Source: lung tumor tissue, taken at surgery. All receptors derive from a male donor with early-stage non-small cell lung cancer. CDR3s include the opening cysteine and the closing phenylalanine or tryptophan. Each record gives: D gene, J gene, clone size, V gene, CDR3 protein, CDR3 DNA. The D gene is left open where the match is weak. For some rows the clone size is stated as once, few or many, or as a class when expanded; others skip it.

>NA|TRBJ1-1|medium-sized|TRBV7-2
CASSWNTEAFF
TGTGCCAGCAGCTGGAACACTGAAGCTTTCTTT
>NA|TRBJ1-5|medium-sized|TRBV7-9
CASSLRGDNQPQHF
TGTGCCAGCAGCTTGAGGGGGGACAATCAGCCCCAGCATTTT
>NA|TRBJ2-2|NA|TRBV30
CAWTGLSSWNTGELFF
TGTGCCTGGACCGGATTGAGTAGTTGGAACACCGGGGAGCTGTTTTTT
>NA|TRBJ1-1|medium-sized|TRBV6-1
CASSEKGTEAFF
TGTGCCAGCAGTGAAAAAGGCACTGAAGCTTTCTTT
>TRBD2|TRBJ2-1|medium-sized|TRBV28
CASRPSGDYNEQFF
TGTGCCAGCAGGCCTAGCGGAGACTACAATGAGCAGTTCTTC
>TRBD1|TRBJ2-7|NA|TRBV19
CASSIGRDSSYEQYF
TGTGCCAGTAGTATAGGAAGGGACAGCTCCTACGAGCAGTACTTC
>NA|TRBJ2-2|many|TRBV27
CASSLEGSGELFF
TGTGCCAGCAGTTTAGAGGGATCCGGGGAGCTGTTTTTT
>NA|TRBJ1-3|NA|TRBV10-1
CASMGELSGNTIYF
TGCGCCAGCATGGGGGAACTTTCTGGAAACACCATATATTTT
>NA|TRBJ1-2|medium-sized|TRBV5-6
CASSVGGYGYTF
TGTGCCAGCAGCGTTGGTGGCTATGGCTACACCTTC
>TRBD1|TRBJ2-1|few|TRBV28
CASSREWDRGFNEQFF
TGTGCCAGCAGTCGCGAATGGGACAGGGGTTTCAATGAGCAGTTCTTC
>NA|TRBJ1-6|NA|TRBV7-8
CASTSDTFNSYNSPLHF
TGTGCCAGCACCTCGGACACTTTCAACTCCTATAATTCACCCCTCCACTTT
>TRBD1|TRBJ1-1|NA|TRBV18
CASSPGADRGGTEAFF
TGTGCCAGCTCACCTGGAGCGGACAGGGGTGGTACTGAAGCTTTCTTT
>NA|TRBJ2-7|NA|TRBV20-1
CSARALNGASFYEQYF
TGCAGTGCTAGGGCTCTTAACGGGGCCTCGTTCTACGAGCAGTACTTC
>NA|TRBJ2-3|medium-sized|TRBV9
CASSVEGGAVTDTQYF
TGTGCCAGCAGCGTTGAGGGGGGGGCCGTCACAGATACGCAGTATTTT
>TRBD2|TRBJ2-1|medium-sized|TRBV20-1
CSARSRSGSSYNEQFF
TGCAGTGCTAGATCACGAAGCGGGAGCTCCTACAATGAGCAGTTCTTC
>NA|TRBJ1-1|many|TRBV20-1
CSAREGWETEAFF
TGCAGTGCTAGAGAAGGCTGGGAGACTGAAGCTTTCTTT
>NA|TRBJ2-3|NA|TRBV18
CASSPTDTQYF
TGTGCCAGCTCACCAACAGATACGCAGTATTTT
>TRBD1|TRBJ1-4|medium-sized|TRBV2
CASRADRGGLANEKLFF
TGTGCCAGCAGGGCCGACAGGGGAGGTCTGGCTAATGAAAAACTGTTTTTT
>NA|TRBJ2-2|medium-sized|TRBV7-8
CASRPLLAGELFF
TGTGCCAGCAGGCCCCTGTTGGCCGGGGAGCTGTTTTTT
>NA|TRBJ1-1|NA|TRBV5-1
CASSQDGATEAFF
TGCGCCAGCAGCCAGGACGGGGCCACTGAAGCTTTCTTT
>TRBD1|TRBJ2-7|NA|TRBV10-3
CATRPDRDFYEQYF
TGTGCCACACGACCGGACAGGGATTTTTACGAGCAGTACTTC
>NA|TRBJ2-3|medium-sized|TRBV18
CASSPFRGGRTDTQYF
TGTGCCAGCTCACCCTTTCGCGGAGGGCGCACAGATACGCAGTATTTT
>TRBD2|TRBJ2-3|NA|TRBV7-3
CASSFERTSGTDTQYF
TGTGCCAGCAGCTTCGAAAGGACTAGCGGCACAGATACGCAGTATTTT
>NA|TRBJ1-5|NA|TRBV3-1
CASSQGAGRPFDRPQHF
TGTGCCAGCAGCCAAGGGGCCGGCCGCCCGTTTGATCGGCCCCAGCATTTT
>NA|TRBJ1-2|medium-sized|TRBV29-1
CSVGRSFGYTF
TGCAGCGTTGGACGCTCCTTTGGCTACACCTTC
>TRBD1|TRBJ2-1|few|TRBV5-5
CASSLSGQGFYNEQFF
TGTGCCAGCAGCTTGTCCGGACAGGGATTTTACAATGAGCAGTTCTTC
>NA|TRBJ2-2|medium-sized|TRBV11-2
CASSLDRLGGTGELFF
TGTGCCAGCAGCTTAGATCGGTTAGGTGGGACCGGGGAGCTGTTTTTT
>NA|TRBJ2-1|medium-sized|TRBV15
CATSLSAGSYNEQFF
TGTGCCACCAGCCTTAGCGCAGGTTCCTACAATGAGCAGTTCTTC
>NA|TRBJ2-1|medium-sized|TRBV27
CASSSRGGGYSYNEQFF
TGTGCCAGCAGTTCCCGAGGAGGGGGCTACTCCTACAATGAGCAGTTCTTC
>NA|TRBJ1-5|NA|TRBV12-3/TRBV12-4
CASSLQPNQPQHF
TGTGCCAGCAGTTTGCAGCCCAATCAGCCCCAGCATTTT
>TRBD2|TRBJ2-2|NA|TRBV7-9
CASSSASGRARELFF
TGTGCCAGCAGCTCAGCTAGCGGGAGGGCCCGAGAGCTGTTTTTT
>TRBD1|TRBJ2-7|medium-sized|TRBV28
CASSFRTGTYEQYF
TGTGCCAGCAGTTTCAGGACAGGAACCTACGAGCAGTACTTC
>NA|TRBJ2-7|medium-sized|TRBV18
CASSRETGPYEQYF
TGTGCCAGCTCACGTGAGACAGGACCCTACGAGCAGTACTTC
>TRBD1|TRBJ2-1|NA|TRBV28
CASSSPAGTGERNEQFF
TGTGCCAGCAGTTCCCCAGCCGGGACAGGGGAACGCAATGAGCAGTTCTTC
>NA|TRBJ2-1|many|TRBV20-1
CSVGVGNEQFF
TGCAGTGTTGGAGTTGGGAATGAGCAGTTCTTC
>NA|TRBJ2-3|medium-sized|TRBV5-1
CASCRGGTGGEDTQYF
TGCGCCAGCTGCCGCGGGGGGACAGGCGGCGAGGATACGCAGTATTTT
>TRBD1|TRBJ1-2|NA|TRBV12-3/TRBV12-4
CASSPPGGRMDGYTF
TGTGCCAGCAGTCCCCCAGGGGGTCGAATGGATGGCTACACCTTC
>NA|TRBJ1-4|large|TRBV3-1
CASGGRGGEKLFF
TGTGCCAGCGGCGGCCGGGGCGGTGAAAAACTGTTTTTT
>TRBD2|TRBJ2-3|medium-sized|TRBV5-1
CASSARTSGRTDTQYF
TGCGCCAGCAGCGCCCGGACTAGCGGGCGCACAGATACGCAGTATTTT
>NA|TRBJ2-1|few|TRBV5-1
CASSLGNNEQFF
TGCGCCAGCAGCTTGGGGAACAATGAGCAGTTCTTC
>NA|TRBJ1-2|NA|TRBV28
CASSLPGDYGYTF
TGTGCCAGCAGCTTGCCGGGGGACTATGGCTACACCTTC
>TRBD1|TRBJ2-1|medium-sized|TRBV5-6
CASSAVRDRRQFF
TGTGCCAGCAGCGCCGTCCGGGACAGGAGGCAGTTCTTC
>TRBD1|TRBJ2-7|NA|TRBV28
CASSPLPDRGYEQYF
TGTGCCAGCAGTCCCCTACCTGACAGGGGATACGAGCAGTACTTC
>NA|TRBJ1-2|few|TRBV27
CASSPNGANYGYTF
TGTGCCAGCAGTCCTAATGGAGCTAACTATGGCTACACCTTC
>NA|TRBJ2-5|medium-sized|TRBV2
CASSDHHQETQYF
TGTGCCAGCAGTGATCACCACCAAGAGACCCAGTACTTC
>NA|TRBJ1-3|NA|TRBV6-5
CASRLTASAGNTIYF
TGTGCCAGCCGTCTAACGGCCAGCGCTGGAAACACCATATATTTT
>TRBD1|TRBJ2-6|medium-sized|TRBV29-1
CSVPDRGLSGANVLTF
TGCAGCGTTCCCGACAGGGGGCTCTCTGGGGCCAACGTCCTGACTTTC
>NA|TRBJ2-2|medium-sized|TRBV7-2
CASRDAPNTGELFF
TGTGCCAGCAGAGACGCACCGAACACCGGGGAGCTGTTTTTT
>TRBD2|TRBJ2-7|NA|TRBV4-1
CASSQDRVAGISYEQYF
TGCGCCAGCAGCCAAGATCGAGTAGCGGGGATCTCCTACGAGCAGTACTTC
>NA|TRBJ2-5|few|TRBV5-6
CASSSLDRTYQETQYF
TGTGCCAGCAGCTCACTCGACAGGACGTACCAAGAGACCCAGTACTTC
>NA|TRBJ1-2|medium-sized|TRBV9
CASSVGAAANYGYTF
TGTGCCAGCAGCGTAGGGGCAGCTGCTAACTATGGCTACACCTTC
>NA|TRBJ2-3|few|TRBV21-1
CASSKSQENLQDTQYF
TGTGCCAGCAGCAAAAGCCAGGAGAACCTTCAAGATACGCAGTATTTT
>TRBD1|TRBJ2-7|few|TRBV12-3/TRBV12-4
CASSADRVFSYEQYF
TGTGCCAGCAGTGCCGACAGGGTATTCTCCTACGAGCAGTACTTC
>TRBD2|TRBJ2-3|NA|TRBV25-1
CASSDPQAGPTDTQYF
TGTGCCAGCAGTGATCCTCAAGCGGGGCCCACAGATACGCAGTATTTT
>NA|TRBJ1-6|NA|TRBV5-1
CASSLTGSNSPLHF
TGCGCCAGCAGCTTAACGGGGTCCAATTCACCCCTCCACTTT
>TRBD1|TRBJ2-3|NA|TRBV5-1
CASAPGQGTDTQYF
TGCGCCAGCGCACCGGGACAGGGCACAGATACGCAGTATTTT
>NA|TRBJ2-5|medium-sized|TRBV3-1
CASSRQETQYF
TGTGCCAGCAGCCGACAAGAGACCCAGTACTTC
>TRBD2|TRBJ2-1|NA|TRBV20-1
CSARPTSPSFHNEQFF
TGCAGTGCTAGACCGACTAGCCCCAGTTTCCACAATGAGCAGTTCTTC
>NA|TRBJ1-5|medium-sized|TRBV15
CATSRENQPQHF
TGTGCCACCAGCAGAGAGAATCAGCCCCAGCATTTT